Following are 9 T cell receptor beta chains from one sample sequenced in a study of T cells after yellow fever vaccination. One entry per CDR3 protein results from TCRdb running MiXCR on the 5' RACE reads. The sample lists 300,000 to 400,000 distinct CDR3 sequences; about 4% were seen once. This material consisted of PBMCs, taken 5 days after the yellow fever booster vaccination. The origin of the receptors is a man younger than 30 who received the YFV17D yellow fever vaccine.

The chain joins TRBV11-1 to TRBJ2-3; the D gene could be TRBD1 or TRBD2 (5 bases each). The CDR3 runs 15 residues. V dropped 3 bases and J dropped 3 bases, with 13 bases sitting between them. Germline V gives CDR1 SGHAT, CDR2 FQDESV (reference sequence). CDR3 amino acids: CASSFRDPVTDTQYF. CDR3 bases: TGTGCCAGCAGCTTCCGGGACCCGGTTACAGATACGCAGTATTTT.

This clonotype occurred a few times. The V gene is TRBV5-1, the J gene TRBJ1-4; weak D call: TRBD1 (5 bases). Trimming pared 0 bases from V and 6 bases from J, leaving 12 bases between. Germline assignment: CDR1 SGHRS and CDR2 YFSETQ. The CDR3 is 15 amino acids. The CDR3 protein is CASSLVQGGDEKLFF. CDR3 nucleotide sequence: TGCGCCAGCAGCTTGGTGCAAGGAGGGGATGAAAAACTGTTTTTT. Together with reference TRBV5-1 and TRBJ1-4, the CDR3 gives the full variable domain: KAGVTQTPRYLIKTRGQQVTLSCSPISGHRSVSWYQQTPGQGLQFLFEYFSETQRNKGNFPGRFSGRQFSNSRSEMNVSTLELGDSALYLCASSLVQGGDEKLFFGSGTQLSVL.

This clonotype was detected many times. This chain links TRBV5-1 with TRBJ2-2, with D possibly matching TRBD2 (6 bases). Deletions cut 1 base from V and 7 bases from J, with 23 bases between. This CDR3 has 18 amino acids. Germline CDR1 SGHRS, CDR2 YFSETQ. CDR3 coding DNA: TGCGCCAGCAGCTTGTCGAGTAGCGGACCCATTCTGTACGGGGAGCTGTTTTTT. It codes for CASSLSSSGPILYGELFF.

The chain joins TRBV5-4 to TRBJ2-6; D possibly corresponds to TRBD2 (5 bases). The CDR3 has 13 residues. V lost 10 bases, J lost 0 bases, and 8 bases lay in between. Germline V gene data show CDR1 as SGHNT and CDR2 as YYREEE (reference sequence). As DNA, the CDR3 is TGTGCCGCGGGTTCCTCTGGGGCCAACGTCCTGACTTTC. As protein: CAAGSSGANVLTF. Full variable domain (missing parts from reference TRBV5-4 and TRBJ2-6): ETGVTQSPTHLIKTRGQQVTLRCSSQSGHNTVSWYQQALGQGPQFIFQYYREEENGRGNFPPRFSGLQFPNYSSELNVNALELDDSALYLCAAGSSGANVLTFGAGSRLTVL.

This clonotype appeared a few times. The chain employs TRBV2 and TRBJ1-1, with D possibly TRBD1 on 5 matching bases. Germline V gene lookup returns CDR1 SNHLY and CDR2 FYNNEI. Trimming cost V 10 bases and J 4 bases, with 16 bases left between them. The CDR3 is made up of 13 amino acids. The CDR3 protein is CATTGEIGTEAFF. The CDR3 nucleotides read TGTGCCACCACGGGGGAGATTGGCACTGAAGCTTTCTTT. The full variable domain, completed using reference TRBV2 and TRBJ1-1, is EPEVTQTPSHQVTQMGQEVILRCVPISNHLYFYWYRQILGQKVEFLVSFYNNEISEKSEIFDDQFSVERPDGSNFTLKIRSTKLEDSAMYFCATTGEIGTEAFFGQGTRLTVV.

Many counts were recorded for this clonotype. The chain uses TRBV6-4 and TRBJ1-5; D may be TRBD1 (5 bases). This CDR3 contains 13 residues. The germline V gene has CDR1 MRHNA and CDR2 SNTAGT. V lost 0 bases and J 9 bases, leaving 9 bases between the germline ends. CDR3 sequence (DNA): TGTGCCAGCAGTGACTCCGGGCAGGGGCCCCAGCATTTT. Translation gives CASSDSGQGPQHF.

In this sample, this clonotype turned up a few times. The CDR3 loop is CASNSNSGANVLTF. The DNA for the CDR3 is TGTGCCAGCAACTCGAACTCTGGGGCCAACGTCCTGACTTTC. J is TRBJ2-6 and V is TRBV7-6; D gene ambiguous. CDR3 length: 14 amino acids. V was pared by 7 bases and J by 0 bases, with 7 bases between. Germline CDR1 and CDR2: SGHVS and FNYEAQ.

The table lists this clonotype with many counts. CDR3 protein: CASSRDYRTDTQYF. CDR3 nucleotides: TGTGCCAGCAGCCGGGACTACCGCACAGATACGCAGTATTTT. The V and J genes are TRBV27 and TRBJ2-3; 7 nucleotides line up with TRBD2. This CDR3 is built from 14 residues. After removal of 6 bases from V and 1 base from J, the junction contained 4 bases not matched to a gene. Germline V gene lookup returns CDR1 MNHEY and CDR2 SMNVEV (reference sequence).

This clonotype was recorded many times. The V call is TRBV7-8, the J call TRBJ2-5; D remains unclear. Germline V CDR1 and CDR2: SGHVS, FQNEAQ. The CDR3 has 13 residues. The V end lost 3 bases, the J end lost 2 bases, and 7 bases lay between the germline ends. The DNA of the CDR3 is TGTGCCAGCAGCTTCGGCGAACAAGAGACCCAGTACTTC. This translates into CASSFGEQETQYF.